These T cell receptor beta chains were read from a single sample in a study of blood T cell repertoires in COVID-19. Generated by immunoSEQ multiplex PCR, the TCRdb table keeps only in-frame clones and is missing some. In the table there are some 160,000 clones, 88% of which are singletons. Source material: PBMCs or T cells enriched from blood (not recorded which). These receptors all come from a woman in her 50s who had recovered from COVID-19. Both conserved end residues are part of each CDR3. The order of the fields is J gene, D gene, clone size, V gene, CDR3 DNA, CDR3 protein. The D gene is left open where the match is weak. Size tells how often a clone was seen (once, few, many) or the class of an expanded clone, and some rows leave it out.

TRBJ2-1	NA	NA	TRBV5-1	TGCGCCAGCAGCCCCGCGCCAGGGCGGTGGGGCAATGAGCAGTTCTTC	CASSPAPGRWGNEQFF
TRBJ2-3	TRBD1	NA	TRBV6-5	TGTGCCAGCAGCGCCGGGACAGGGAGAGCAGATACGCAGTATTTT	CASSAGTGRADTQYF
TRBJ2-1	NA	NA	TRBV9	TGTGCCAGCAGCGCAGGACAGAGAGCTTACAATGAGCAGTTCTTC	CASSAGQRAYNEQFF
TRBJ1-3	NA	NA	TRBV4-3	TGCGCCAGCAGCCAAGATGGGCCGGGAACGGGAAACACCATATATTTT	CASSQDGPGTGNTIYF
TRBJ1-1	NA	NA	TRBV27	TGTGCCAGCAAGAGGGCGGGGACTGAAGCTTTCTTT	CASKRAGTEAFF
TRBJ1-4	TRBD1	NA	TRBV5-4	TGTGCCAGCAGCTTGGGACAGGGGGCGGCTAGAGAAAAACTGTTTTTT	CASSLGQGAAREKLFF
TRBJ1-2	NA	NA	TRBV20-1	TGCAGTGCTAGTAGGGGTTTAACAAAGGGCTACACCTTC	CSASRGLTKGYTF
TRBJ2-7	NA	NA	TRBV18	TGTGCCAGCTCCCTGGCGGCGGGGAGCTCCTACGAGCAGTACTTC	CASSLAAGSSYEQYF
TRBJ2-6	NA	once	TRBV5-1	TGCGCCAGCAGCCCCGAGGGGGCCAACGTCCTGACTTTC	CASSPEGANVLTF
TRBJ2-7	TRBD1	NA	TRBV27	TGTGCCAGCAGTTCCCGGGAAGGGGGCCACGAGCAGTACTTC	CASSSREGGHEQYF
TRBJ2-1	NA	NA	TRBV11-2	TGTGCCAGCAGCTTAGCGGGGAATGAGCAGTTCTTC	CASSLAGNEQFF
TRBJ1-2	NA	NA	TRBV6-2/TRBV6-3	TGTGCCAGCAGTATCCTTCAGAGCGGGGGGGACTACACCTTC	CASSILQSGGDYTF
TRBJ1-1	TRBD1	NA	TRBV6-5	TGTGCCAGCGAGGAGGGGGCGAGCACTGAAGCTTTCTTT	CASEEGASTEAFF
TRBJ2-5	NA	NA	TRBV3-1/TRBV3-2	TGTGCCAGCAGCCAAGATCTTTTTTACAGCAAAGAGACCCAGTACTTC	CASSQDLFYSKETQYF
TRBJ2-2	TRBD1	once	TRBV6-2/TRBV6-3	TGTGCCAGCAGTCACCGACAGGGGGCGGACGGGGAGCTGTTTTTT	CASSHRQGADGELFF
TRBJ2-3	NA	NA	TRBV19	TGTGCCAGTAGTAGTGGGGGCCCAGATATTACAGATACGCAGTATTTT	CASSSGGPDITDTQYF
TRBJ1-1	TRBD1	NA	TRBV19	TGTGCCAGTAGCCGCGGGACAGCCAACACTGAAGCTTTCTTT	CASSRGTANTEAFF
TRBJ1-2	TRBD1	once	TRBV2	TGTGCCAGCACCGGACCAGGGGGGACCTATGGCTACACCTTC	CASTGPGGTYGYTF
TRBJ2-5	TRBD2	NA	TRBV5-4	TGTGCCAGCAGCTTGACGGGGGGACGTTACCAAGAGACCCAGTACTTC	CASSLTGGRYQETQYF
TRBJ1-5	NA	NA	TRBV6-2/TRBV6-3	TGTGCCAGCAGTTACACAGCCGACGGCTTTAGCAATCAGCCCCAGCATTTT	CASSYTADGFSNQPQHF